This T cell receptor (beta chain) was captured in a study of T-cell reconstitution after alpha-beta-depleted transplantation in children. Study-wide findings and caveats: At the one-year point after transplant, T-cell counts and TCRbeta diversity were found to come mostly from T cells that had been newly produced. Approximately two months post-transplant, alpha-beta T cells reportedly originated from several hundred expanded graft clones. Some patients' high day-60 TCRbeta diversity was traced to surviving recipient T cells and thymic progenitors.

A note on this clonotype: Its antigen remains unknown.

After removal of 6 bases from V and 5 bases from J, the junction contained 7 bases not matched to a gene. From germline, CDR1 is LGHDT and CDR2 YNNKEL (reference sequence). This CDR3 contains 15 residues. The library targeted TCRbeta and was prepared with unique molecular identifiers. TCRdb re-analysed the PCR reads in MiXCR, keeping a single row per CDR3 protein. The repertoire holds about 77,000 distinct CDR3 sequences, approximately 18% seen once, with around half in the top ten. The sample consisted of PBMCs, mostly from graft donor cells, taken 360 days after TCRalphabeta/CD19-depleted stem cell transplant. This receptor was identified in a male patient under 10 years old who had a stem cell transplant for acute lymphoblastic leukemia, so the T cells may come from the graft donor. This chain links TRBV3-1 with TRBJ2-5, with 12 bases fitting TRBD1. CDR3 bases: TGTGCCAGCAGACGCCGGGACAGGGGGCTGGAGACCCAGTACTTC. Protein product: CASRRRDRGLETQYF.